Following are 21 T cell receptor beta chains from one sample sequenced in a study of tumor-infiltrating lymphocytes in localized non-small cell lung cancer. Repertoires were generated with immunoSEQ multiplex PCR, while TCRdb's copy carries only in-frame clones and drops some. Counted here are around 16,000 clones, approximately 79% occurring once; the ten biggest clones make up over 8.5%. The specimen sequenced was lung tumor tissue. Receptor source: a human donor with non-small cell lung cancer.

The V call is TRBV7-2, the J call TRBJ2-7; D is unresolved. Germline V gene sequence: CDR1 SGHTA, CDR2 FQGNSA. V gave up 5 bases and J gave up 7 bases, with 15 bases separating them. The CDR3 has 13 residues. CDR3 bases: TGTGCCAGCAGCCCGCAACCCGGTTTGGAGCAGTACTTC. Translating gives CASSPQPGLEQYF.

This rearrangement joins TRBV29-1 to TRBJ1-1; no clear D. V was pared by 3 bases and J by 2 bases, with 13 bases between. The CDR3 is 14 amino acids. Germline V gene data show CDR1 as SQVTM and CDR2 as ANQGSEA. The CDR3 DNA reads as TGCAGCGTTGATCCGCATCCCGGTAACACTGAAGCTTTCTTT. Translation: CSVDPHPGNTEAFF.

This clone came up once. This sequence joins TRBV5-1 and TRBJ2-1, with 7 bases identical to TRBD2. CDR1 is SGHRS and CDR2 is YFSETQ in the germline V gene. V lost 1 base and J lost 3; bases outside the gene matches: 10. The CDR3 has 17 amino acids. The DNA for the CDR3 is TGCGCCAGCAGCTTGTTATTGGCGGGAGTGGTCTACAATGAGCAGTTCTTC. Translating it yields CASSLLLAGVVYNEQFF.

V and J are TRBV6-1 and TRBJ1-5; no reliable D call. The V end lost 0 bases, the J end lost 7 bases, and 10 bases lay between the germline ends. Germline CDR1 is MNHNS and CDR2 is SASEGT. The CDR3 runs to 14 residues. The CDR3 protein is CASSEAWVGQPQHF. In DNA, the CDR3 is TGTGCCAGCAGTGAAGCGTGGGTGGGGCAGCCCCAGCATTTT.

The chain employs TRBV6-1 and TRBJ2-5, with a possible D match to TRBD1 (6 bases). The germline V gene has CDR1 MNHNS and CDR2 SASEGT. Trimming left V 4 bases short and J 0 bases short, with 21 bases between. The CDR3 extends over 18 amino acids. CDR3 nucleotide sequence: TGTGCCAGCAGTGGGCCCAACAGGGCTGGGTGGGACCAAGAGACCCAGTACTTC. This encodes CASSGPNRAGWDQETQYF.

J is TRBJ2-7 and V is TRBV5-6; D unclear. The CDR3 covers 11 residues. Germline values: CDR1 SGHDT, CDR2 YYEEEE. Deletions cut 4 bases from V and 4 bases from J, with 6 bases between. The CDR3 DNA is TGTGCCAGCAGCCGCGATTACGAGCAGTACTTC. It translates to CASSRDYEQYF.

In its sample, this clone was seen a few times. The gene calls are TRBV14 and TRBJ2-7; D is perhaps TRBD1 or TRBD2 (5 bases each). The CDR3 sequence is 13 residues long. V shed 0 bases and J shed 9 bases, with 12 bases lying between them. Germline CDR1 and CDR2: SGHDN and FVKESK. The CDR3 DNA follows: TGTGCCAGCAGCCAAGATCGGGGCACGGGGCAGTACTTC. Protein product: CASSQDRGTGQYF.

The chain has TRBV4-2 and TRBJ2-7; D call uncertain. V lost 1 base, J lost 7 bases, and 8 bases lay in between. Germline-derived CDR1 and CDR2 are LGHNA and YNFKEQ. CDR3 size: 12 residues. CDR3 protein: CASSQVGFEQYF. The CDR3 DNA reads as TGTGCCAGCAGCCAAGTAGGATTTGAGCAGTACTTC.

The genes are TRBV9 and TRBJ2-3; D is uncertain. The germline CDR1 and CDR2 sequences are SGDLS and YYNGEE. The V end was cut by 1 base, the J end by 2 bases, with 8 bases between. The CDR3 runs 14 residues. CDR3: CASSVRQTTDTQYF. The CDR3 DNA follows: TGTGCCAGCAGCGTAAGGCAGACCACAGATACGCAGTATTTT.

The CDR3 region is CASSQDPRAVLEKLFF. The CDR3 DNA is TGCGCCAGCAGCCAAGATCCCAGGGCCGTTTTGGAAAAACTGTTTTTT. The chain has TRBV4-1 and TRBJ1-4, with D possibly matching TRBD1 (5 bases). V was pared by 0 bases and J by 8 bases, with 16 bases between. CDR1 is MGHRA, CDR2 YSYEKL, per germline. The CDR3 is made up of 16 amino acids.

The sample holds one count of this clone. The genes are TRBV6-5 and TRBJ1-2, with D possibly TRBD1 on 5 matching bases. Germline V gene sequence: CDR1 MNHEY, CDR2 SVGAGI. This CDR3 has 15 amino acids. V was shortened by 0 bases and J by 2 bases, with 10 bases between the two germline ends. The CDR3 loop is CASSYSQGLNYGYTF. The DNA for the CDR3 is TGTGCCAGCAGTTACTCCCAGGGATTGAACTATGGCTACACCTTC.

The chain links TRBV27 to TRBJ2-5; D not resolved. CDR3 length: 14 amino acids. The V and J ends lost 2 bases and 3 bases respectively, with 10 bases between them. Germline loops: CDR1 MNHEY, CDR2 SMNVEV (reference sequence). The CDR3 loop reads CASSLRRTEETQYF. The CDR3, as DNA: TGTGCCAGCAGTTTACGTAGGACGGAAGAGACCCAGTACTTC.

The rearrangement links TRBV11-3 to TRBJ2-1, with 9 bases lining up with TRBD1. The CDR3 runs 15 residues. Trimming at V came to 5 bases and at J to 4 bases, leaving 6 bases not matched to a gene. CDR1 and CDR2 (germline): SGHNT, YENEEA. The CDR3 DNA sequence: TGTGCCAGCAGCCGGGGACAGGGATCGTACAATGAGCAGTTCTTC. Its translation is CASSRGQGSYNEQFF.

This sequence joins TRBV5-1 and TRBJ2-2, with 11 bases aligning to TRBD2. Losses at the gene ends were 3 bases for V and 4 bases for J; bases not matched to a gene: 2. The CDR3 spans 15 residues. Germline values: CDR1 SGHRS, CDR2 YFSETQ. The CDR3 DNA follows: TGCGCCAGCAGCTCAGGACTAGCGGGCACCGGGGAGCTGTTTTTT. It encodes CASSSGLAGTGELFF.

This clone was seen more than once but under ten times. The rearrangement joins TRBV30 to TRBJ1-1; the D gene is possibly TRBD1 (6 bases). The CDR3 consists of 15 residues. The ends were cut back, 3 bases at V and 0 bases at J, with 14 bases in the middle. The germline CDR1 and CDR2 sequences are GTSNPN and SVGIG (reference sequence). The CDR3 spells CAWSLRRGMNTEAFF. The CDR3 coding sequence is TGTGCCTGGAGCTTGAGAAGGGGGATGAACACTGAAGCTTTCTTT.

This sequence joins TRBV15 and TRBJ2-7; 7 positions agree with TRBD2. V lost 2 bases, J lost 3 bases, and 13 bases stayed unmatched. The germline V gene encodes CDR1 LNHNV and CDR2 YYDKDF (reference sequence). The CDR3 runs 17 residues. The CDR3 DNA reads TGTGCCACCAGCAGACTCGCCCTTGCTAGCGGACTCTACGAGCAGTACTTC. This codes for CATSRLALASGLYEQYF.

This clone was recorded only once. The chain links TRBV7-9 to TRBJ2-7, with 8 bases lining up with TRBD1. The trim removed 1 base at V and 4 bases at J, leaving 9 bases unmatched. The CDR3 spans 16 residues. Germline CDR1 is SEHNR and CDR2 is FQNEAQ (reference sequence). The CDR3 bases are TGTGCCAGCAGCTTAGTGTTTGGACAGGGAAGATACGAGCAGTACTTC. Protein sequence: CASSLVFGQGRYEQYF.

J is TRBJ1-3 and V is TRBV9; D unclear. The CDR3 is 14 amino acids. Germline CDR1 is SGDLS and CDR2 is YYNGEE. Trimming cost V 4 bases and J 4 bases, with 12 bases left between them. CDR3 nucleotide sequence: TGTGCCAGCAGCTTAACAGATTCAGGAAACACCATATATTTT. It translates to CASSLTDSGNTIYF.

By share of the sample, this clone is medium-sized. The V gene is TRBV19, the J gene TRBJ1-5; D gene ambiguous. Germline CDR1 reads LNHDA; CDR2 reads SQIVND (reference sequence). The CDR3 consists of 11 residues. Trimming left V 0 bases short and J 15 bases short, with 9 bases between. The CDR3, as DNA: TGTGCCAGTAGTATAGATCGGGCAGCGCATTTT. It yields the protein CASSIDRAAHF.

The sample holds a few counts of this clone. The V gene is TRBV30, the J gene TRBJ2-2, with 8 bases identical to TRBD2. The V gene's germline CDR1 is GTSNPN and CDR2 SVGIG (reference sequence). This CDR3 is 16 amino acids long. The V and J ends lost 4 bases and 2 bases, in that order; junction bases with no gene match: 9. In DNA, the CDR3 is TGTGCCTGGACCCCGGGGGGGCATTCTAACACCGGGGAGCTGTTTTTT. It translates to CAWTPGGHSNTGELFF.

V is TRBV11-2 and J is TRBJ2-7, with D possibly TRBD1 on 5 matching bases. Trimming left V 0 bases short and J 4 bases short, with 13 bases between. The CDR3 is made up of 15 amino acids. Looked up from germline, CDR1 is SGHAT and CDR2 is FQNNGV. In DNA form, the CDR3 reads TGTGCCAGCAGCTTAGATAACGCAGGGCTTTACGAGCAGTACTTC. Its protein is CASSLDNAGLYEQYF.